The text below deals with one T cell receptor beta chain. Researchers prepared the TCRbeta library using unique molecular identifiers, the study reports. TCRdb used MiXCR to reprocess the PCR reads, holding one entry per CDR3 protein. The sample yields about 400,000 distinct CDR3 sequences, roughly 20% seen once. This CDR3 has 15 amino acids. Germline V gene data show CDR1 as SEHNR and CDR2 as FQNEAQ (reference sequence). The J segment lost 9 bases and the V segment lost 2 bases, leaving 9 bases of the junction unmatched. This sample is part of a study of T-cell reconstitution after alpha-beta-depleted transplantation in children.

The rearrangement uses TRBV7-9 and TRBJ2-1, with 8 bases aligning to TRBD2. The input for sequencing was PBMCs from the stem cell graft donor, taken from the stem cell graft. The sequence was collected from a human donor who donated a stem cell graft to a child with acute myeloid leukemia. CDR3 nucleotides: TGTGCCAGCAGCTTATTTCTAGCGGGCGGTGGTGAGCAGTTCTTC. It is translated as CASSLFLAGGGEQFF.